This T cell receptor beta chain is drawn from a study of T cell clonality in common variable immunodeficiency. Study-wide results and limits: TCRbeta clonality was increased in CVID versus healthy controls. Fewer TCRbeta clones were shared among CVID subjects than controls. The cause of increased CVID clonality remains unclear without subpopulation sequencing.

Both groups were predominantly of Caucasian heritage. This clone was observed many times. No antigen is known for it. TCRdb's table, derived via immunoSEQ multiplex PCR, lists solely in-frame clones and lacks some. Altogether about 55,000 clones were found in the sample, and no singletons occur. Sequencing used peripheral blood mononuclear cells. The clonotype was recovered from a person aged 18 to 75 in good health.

CDR3 DNA, as far as it was read: TGTGCCAGCAGCGAGACAGGGAGTCGAGAGACC. Translation: CASSETGSRET. The CDR3 in full is CASSETGSRETQYF. V and J are TRBV7-9 and TRBJ2-5, with 7 bases lining up with TRBD1. The CDR3 is cut off 3 residues early in the read; its end comes from the germline J gene. Germline V gene lookup returns CDR1 SEHNR and CDR2 FQNEAQ (reference sequence). The V gene end was trimmed by 5 bases and the J gene end by 4 bases; junction bases not matched to a gene: 7. The CDR3 is 14 amino acids.